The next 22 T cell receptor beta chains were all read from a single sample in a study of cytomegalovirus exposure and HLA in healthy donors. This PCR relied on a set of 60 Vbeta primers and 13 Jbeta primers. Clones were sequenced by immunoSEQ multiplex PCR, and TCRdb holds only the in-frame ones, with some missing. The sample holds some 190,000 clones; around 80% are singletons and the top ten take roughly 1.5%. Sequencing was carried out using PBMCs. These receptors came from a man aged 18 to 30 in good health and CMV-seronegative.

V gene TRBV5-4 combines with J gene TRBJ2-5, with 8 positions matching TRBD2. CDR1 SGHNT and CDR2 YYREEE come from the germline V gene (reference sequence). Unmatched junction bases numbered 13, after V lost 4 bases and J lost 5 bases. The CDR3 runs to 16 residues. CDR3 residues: CASSKKIAAGGETQYF. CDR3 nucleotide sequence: TGTGCCAGCAGCAAGAAGATTGCGGCGGGAGGTGAGACCCAGTACTTC.

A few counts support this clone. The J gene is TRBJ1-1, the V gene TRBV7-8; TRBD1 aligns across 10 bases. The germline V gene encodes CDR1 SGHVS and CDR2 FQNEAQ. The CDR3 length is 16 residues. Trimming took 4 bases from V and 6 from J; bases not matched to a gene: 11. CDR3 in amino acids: CASSSHSVGTGAEAFF. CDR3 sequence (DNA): TGTGCCAGCAGCTCGCATTCAGTGGGGACAGGGGCTGAAGCTTTCTTT.

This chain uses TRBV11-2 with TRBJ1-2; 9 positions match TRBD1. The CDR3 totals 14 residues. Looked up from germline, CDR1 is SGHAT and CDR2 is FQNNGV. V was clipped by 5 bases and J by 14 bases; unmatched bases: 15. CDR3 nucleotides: TGTGCCAGCAGCCCGAACCGGGACAGGGTCGTTGGAACCTTC. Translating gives CASSPNRDRVVGTF.

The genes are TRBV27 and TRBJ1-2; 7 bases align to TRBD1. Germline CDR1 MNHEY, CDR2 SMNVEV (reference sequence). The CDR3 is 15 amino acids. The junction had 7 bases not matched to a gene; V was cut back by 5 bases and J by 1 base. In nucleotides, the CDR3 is TGTGCCAGCAGTCGATCTTGGGACAGTAACTATGGCTACACCTTC. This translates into CASSRSWDSNYGYTF.

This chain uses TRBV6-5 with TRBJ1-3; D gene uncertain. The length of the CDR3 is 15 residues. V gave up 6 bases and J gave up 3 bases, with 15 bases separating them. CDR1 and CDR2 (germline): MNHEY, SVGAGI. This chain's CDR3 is CASSTRTAGGNTIYF. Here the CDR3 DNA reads TGTGCCAGCAGCACACGCACAGCGGGTGGAAACACCATATATTTT.

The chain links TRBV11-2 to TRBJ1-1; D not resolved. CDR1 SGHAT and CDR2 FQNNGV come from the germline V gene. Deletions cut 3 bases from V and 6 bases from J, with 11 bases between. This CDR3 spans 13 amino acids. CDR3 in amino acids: CASSLTTVSEAFF. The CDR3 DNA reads TGTGCCAGCAGCTTGACAACTGTGTCTGAAGCTTTCTTT.

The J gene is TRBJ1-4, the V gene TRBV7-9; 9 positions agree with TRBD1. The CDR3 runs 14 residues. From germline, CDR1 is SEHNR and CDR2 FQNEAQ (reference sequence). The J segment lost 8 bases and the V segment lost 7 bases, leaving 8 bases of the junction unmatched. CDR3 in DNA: TGTGCCAGCACCCGAGGGACAGGGTTCGAAAAACTGTTTTTT. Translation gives CASTRGTGFEKLFF. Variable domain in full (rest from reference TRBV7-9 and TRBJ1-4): DTGVSQNPRHKITKRGQNVTFRCDPISEHNRLYWYRQTLGQGPEFLTYFQNEAQLEKSRLLSDRFSAERPKGSFSTLEIQRTEQGDSAMYLCASTRGTGFEKLFFGSGTQLSVL.

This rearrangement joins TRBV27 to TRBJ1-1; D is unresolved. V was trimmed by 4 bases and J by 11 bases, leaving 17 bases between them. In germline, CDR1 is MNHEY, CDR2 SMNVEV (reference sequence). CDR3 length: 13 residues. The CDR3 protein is CASSYPGYSGAFF. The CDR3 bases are TGTGCCAGCAGTTATCCGGGATACTCGGGGGCTTTCTTT.

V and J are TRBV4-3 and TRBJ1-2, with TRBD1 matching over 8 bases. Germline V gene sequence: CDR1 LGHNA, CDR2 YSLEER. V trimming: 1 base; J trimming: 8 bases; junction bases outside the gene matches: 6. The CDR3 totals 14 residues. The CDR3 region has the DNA TGCGCCAGCAGCCAAGGGACAGGGTTCGGGGGCTACACCTTC. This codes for CASSQGTGFGGYTF.

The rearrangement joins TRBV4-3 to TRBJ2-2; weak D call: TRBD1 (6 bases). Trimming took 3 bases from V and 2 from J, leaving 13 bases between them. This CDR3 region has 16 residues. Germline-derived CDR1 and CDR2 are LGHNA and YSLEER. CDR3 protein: CASSQRRGSNTGELFF. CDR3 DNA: TGCGCCAGCAGCCAGCGCAGGGGATCCAACACCGGGGAGCTGTTTTTT.

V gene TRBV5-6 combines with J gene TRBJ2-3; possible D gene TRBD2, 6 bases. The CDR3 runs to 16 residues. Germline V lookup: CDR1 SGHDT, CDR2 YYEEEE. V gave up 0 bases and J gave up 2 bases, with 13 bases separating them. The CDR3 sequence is CASSLVGSGPTDTQYF. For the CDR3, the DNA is TGTGCCAGCAGCTTGGTCGGTAGCGGTCCCACAGATACGCAGTATTTT.

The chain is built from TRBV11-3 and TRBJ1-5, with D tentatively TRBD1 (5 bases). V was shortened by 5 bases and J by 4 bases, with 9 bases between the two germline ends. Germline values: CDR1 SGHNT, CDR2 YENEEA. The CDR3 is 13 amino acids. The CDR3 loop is CASSRQRNQPQHF. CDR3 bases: TGTGCCAGCAGCCGACAGAGGAATCAGCCCCAGCATTTT.

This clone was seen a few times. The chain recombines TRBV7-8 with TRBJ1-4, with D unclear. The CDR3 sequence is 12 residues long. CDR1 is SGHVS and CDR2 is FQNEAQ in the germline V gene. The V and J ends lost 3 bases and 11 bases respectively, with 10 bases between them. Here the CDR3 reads CASSLNGGKLFF. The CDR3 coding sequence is TGTGCCAGCAGCTTGAATGGAGGGAAACTGTTTTTT.

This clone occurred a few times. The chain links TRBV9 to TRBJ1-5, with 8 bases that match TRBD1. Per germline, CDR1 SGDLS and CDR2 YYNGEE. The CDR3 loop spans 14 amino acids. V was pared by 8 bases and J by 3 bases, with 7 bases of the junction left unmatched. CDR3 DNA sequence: TGTGCCAGTTCGACAGGGGACTACAATCAGCCCCAGCATTTT. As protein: CASSTGDYNQPQHF. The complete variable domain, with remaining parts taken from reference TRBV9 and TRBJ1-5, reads DSGVTQTPKHLITATGQRVTLRCSPRSGDLSVYWYQQSLDQGLQFLIQYYNGEERAKGNILERFSAQQFPDLHSELNLSSLELGDSALYFCASSTGDYNQPQHFGDGTRLSIL.

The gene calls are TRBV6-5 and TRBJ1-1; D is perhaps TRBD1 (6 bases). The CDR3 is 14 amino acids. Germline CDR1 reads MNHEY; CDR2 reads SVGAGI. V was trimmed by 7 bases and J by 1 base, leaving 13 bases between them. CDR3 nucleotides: TGTGCCAGCACCTTAGGGGGGGGGAACACTGAAGCTTTCTTT. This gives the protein CASTLGGGNTEAFF.

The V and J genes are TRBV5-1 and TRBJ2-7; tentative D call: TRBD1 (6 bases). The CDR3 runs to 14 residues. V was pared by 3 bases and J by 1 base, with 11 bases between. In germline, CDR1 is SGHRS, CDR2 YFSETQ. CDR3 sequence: CASSWGQTSYEQYF. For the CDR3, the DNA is TGCGCCAGCAGCTGGGGGCAGACATCCTACGAGCAGTACTTC.

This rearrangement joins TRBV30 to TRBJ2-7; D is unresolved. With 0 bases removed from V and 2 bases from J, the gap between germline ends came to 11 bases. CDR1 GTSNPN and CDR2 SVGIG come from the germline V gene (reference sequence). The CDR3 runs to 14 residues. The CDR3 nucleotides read TGTGCCTGGAGTGTGTTGAGTTTTACCTACGAGCAGTACTTC. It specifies CAWSVLSFTYEQYF.

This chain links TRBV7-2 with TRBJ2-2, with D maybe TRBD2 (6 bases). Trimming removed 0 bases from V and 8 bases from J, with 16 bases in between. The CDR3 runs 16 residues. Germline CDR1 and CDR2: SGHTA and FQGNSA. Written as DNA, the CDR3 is TGTGCCAGCAGCTTAGCGTTCCCCCGGGGAGGTGGGGAGCTGTTTTTT. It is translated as CASSLAFPRGGGELFF.

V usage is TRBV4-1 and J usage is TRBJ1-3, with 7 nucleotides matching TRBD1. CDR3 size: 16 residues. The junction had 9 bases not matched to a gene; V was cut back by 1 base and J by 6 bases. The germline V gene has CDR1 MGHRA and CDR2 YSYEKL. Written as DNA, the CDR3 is TGCGCCAGCAGCCAAGTGGGGACAGCCGGCTTAAACACCATATATTTT. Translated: CASSQVGTAGLNTIYF.

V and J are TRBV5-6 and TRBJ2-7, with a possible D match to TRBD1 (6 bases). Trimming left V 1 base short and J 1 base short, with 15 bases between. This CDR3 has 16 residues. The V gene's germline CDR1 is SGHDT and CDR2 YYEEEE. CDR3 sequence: CASSLMTPTGSYEQYF. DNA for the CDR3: TGTGCCAGCAGCTTGATGACTCCGACAGGATCCTACGAGCAGTACTTC.

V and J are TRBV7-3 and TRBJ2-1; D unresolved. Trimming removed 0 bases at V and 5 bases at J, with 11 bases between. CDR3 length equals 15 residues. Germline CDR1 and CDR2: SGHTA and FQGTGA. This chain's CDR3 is CASSLTGAQHNEQFF. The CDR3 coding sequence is TGTGCCAGCAGCTTAACTGGAGCTCAGCACAATGAGCAGTTCTTC. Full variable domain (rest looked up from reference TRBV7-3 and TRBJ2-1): GAGVSQTPSNKVTEKGKYVELRCDPISGHTALYWYRQSLGQGPEFLIYFQGTGAADDSGLPNDRFFAVRPEGSVSTLKIQRTERGDSAVYLCASSLTGAQHNEQFFGPGTRLTVL.

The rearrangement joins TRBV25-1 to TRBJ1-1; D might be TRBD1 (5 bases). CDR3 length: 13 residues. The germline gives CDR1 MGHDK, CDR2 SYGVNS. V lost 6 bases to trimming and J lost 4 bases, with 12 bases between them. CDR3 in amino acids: CASRAVGPTEAFF. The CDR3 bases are TGTGCCAGCAGAGCAGTGGGGCCCACTGAAGCTTTCTTT.